This T cell receptor beta chain came from a study of blood T cell repertoires in COVID-19. Authors' data handling: Nucleated cell counts were estimated from reference gene primer amplification. The method was immunoSEQ multiplex PCR; TCRdb's version includes in-frame clones alone and lacks a portion of them. V and J calls and clone size are as listed in that table; D and trimming were resolved from the DNA. The profile shows 190,000 or so clones, 70% to 90% of them singletons. Across roughly 25 US areas, participants ranged in age from about 18 to 100 years. V gave up 5 bases and J gave up 2 bases; unmatched junction bases: 7. Germline V gene sequence: CDR1 LNHDA, CDR2 SQIVND (reference sequence). The CDR3 contains 16 residues.

Sequencing input: PBMCs or T cells enriched from blood (not recorded which). This clonotype was obtained from a man aged 35-49 years who had recovered from COVID-19. This sequence joins TRBV19 and TRBJ2-3, with 10 bases identical to TRBD1. CDR3 nucleotide sequence: TGTGCCAGTAGTCTCCCGGACAGGGGGACCACAGATACGCAGTATTTT. As protein: CASSLPDRGTTDTQYF.